Each of the 15 T cell receptor beta chains below was sequenced from the same sample in a study of T-cell memory formation after mild COVID-19. One entry per CDR3 protein results from TCRdb running MiXCR on the 5' RACE reads. The sample gives under 450,000 distinct CDR3 sequences, under 25% of which show up once; around 12% is in the top ten. The sequencing sample was made of PBMCs or a T cell subset sorted from them (not recorded which). The receptors were sampled from an adult woman who had mild COVID-19 (a few samples of this study predate the infection). Cell type and time point are not known.

This clonotype was counted a few times. The chain employs TRBV7-8 and TRBJ1-1; D uncertain. V lost 0 bases, J lost 3 bases, and 8 bases lay in between. The CDR3 spans 14 residues. Germline V CDR1 and CDR2: SGHVS, FQNEAQ. CDR3 in DNA: TGTGCCAGCAGCTTAGCAGGCTACGACACTGAAGCTTTCTTT. It is translated as CASSLAGYDTEAFF. Full variable domain (outside the CDR3, taken from reference TRBV7-8 and TRBJ1-1): GAGVSQSPRYKVAKRGQDVALRCDPISGHVSLFWYQQALGQGPEFLTYFQNEAQLDKSGLPSDRFFAERPEGSVSTLKIQRTQQEDSAVYLCASSLAGYDTEAFFGQGTRLTVV.

This clonotype was found a few times. The rearrangement uses TRBV7-9 and TRBJ1-2; 7 nucleotides agree with TRBD1. V dropped 3 bases and J dropped 6; count of bases not matched to a gene: 4. Germline-derived CDR1 and CDR2 are SEHNR and FQNEAQ (reference sequence). This CDR3 has 13 residues. The CDR3 DNA reads as TGTGCCAGCAGCTTGACAGGGAGCGATGGCTACACCTTC. Its translation: CASSLTGSDGYTF.

This clonotype was counted only a few times. V and J are TRBV14 and TRBJ2-1, with TRBD1 as a possible D gene (7 bases). Trimming removed 1 base at V and 4 bases at J, with 11 bases between. Germline V gene data show CDR1 as SGHDN and CDR2 as FVKESK. CDR3 length: 15 residues. CDR3 DNA sequence: TGTGCCAGCAGCCAAGTCAGGGGGGTTTACAATGAGCAGTTCTTC. Translated, it gives CASSQVRGVYNEQFF.

V and J are TRBV7-6 and TRBJ2-7; 8 nucleotides line up with TRBD1. Germline values: CDR1 SGHVS, CDR2 FNYEAQ. The CDR3 extends over 16 amino acids. The V gene end was trimmed by 4 bases and the J gene end by 2 bases; junction bases not matched to a gene: 10. CDR3 sequence: CASSSSGTGFPYEQYF. CDR3 DNA: TGTGCCAGCAGCTCATCCGGGACAGGATTCCCCTACGAGCAGTACTTC. Together with reference TRBV7-6 and TRBJ2-7, the CDR3 gives the full variable domain: GAGVSQSPRYKVTKRGQDVALRCDPISGHVSLYWYRQALGQGPEFLTYFNYEAQQDKSGLPNDRFSAERPEGSISTLTIQRTEQRDSAMYRCASSSSGTGFPYEQYFGPGTRLTVT.

This chain connects TRBV5-1 to TRBJ2-2; tentatively, D is TRBD1 (5 bases). This CDR3 region has 15 residues. Germline V gene lookup returns CDR1 SGHRS and CDR2 YFSETQ. Trimming took off 4 bases at V and 1 base at J, with 11 bases between the two ends. This chain's CDR3 is CASSPTAKNTGELFF. For the CDR3, the DNA is TGCGCCAGCAGCCCGACAGCGAAGAACACCGGGGAGCTGTTTTTT.

The chain links TRBV19 to TRBJ1-5; possibly TRBD1 for D (5 bases). V lost 6 bases, J lost 3 bases, and 15 bases lay in between. The CDR3 is 15 amino acids. Germline V lookup: CDR1 LNHDA, CDR2 SQIVND (reference sequence). The CDR3 DNA sequence: TGTGCCAGTAGGGACCTCGGGGCAGTCAATCAGCCCCAGCATTTT. Protein product: CASRDLGAVNQPQHF.

The rearrangement links TRBV4-1 to TRBJ2-1; D unclear. Germline CDR1 MGHRA, CDR2 YSYEKL. Trimming took off 1 base at V and 9 bases at J, with 7 bases between the two ends. This CDR3 region has 12 residues. The CDR3 spells CASSQGRGEQFF. As DNA, the CDR3 is TGCGCCAGCAGCCAAGGTCGCGGTGAGCAGTTCTTC.

J is TRBJ1-1 and V is TRBV4-1; TRBD1 might be the D (5 bases). The germline V gene has CDR1 MGHRA and CDR2 YSYEKL. The CDR3 runs 16 residues. The V gene lost 4 bases and the J gene lost 5 bases, with 20 bases spanning the gap. The CDR3 DNA follows: TGCGCCAGCAGCCTAATTGCAGGGACCGCTAGGACTGAAGCTTTCTTT. It yields the protein CASSLIAGTARTEAFF.

V and J are TRBV19 and TRBJ2-1; D ambiguous. The CDR3 loop spans 14 amino acids. CDR1 LNHDA and CDR2 SQIVND come from the germline V gene (reference sequence). Trimming cost V 7 bases and J 2 bases, with 12 bases left between them. The CDR3 sequence: CASKAEMTYNEQFF. As DNA, the CDR3 is TGTGCCAGTAAGGCGGAGATGACCTACAATGAGCAGTTCTTC.

The chain couples TRBV2 to TRBJ2-7; D might be TRBD1 (6 bases). The CDR3 is 14 residues long. Between the trimmed V and J ends, which lost 6 bases and 0 bases, there was a span of 12 bases. Germline CDR1 and CDR2: SNHLY and FYNNEI. The CDR3 protein is CASRNRDSSYEQYF. Here the CDR3 DNA reads TGTGCCAGCAGAAACAGGGATAGCTCCTACGAGCAGTACTTC.

Many counts were recorded for this clonotype. In DNA, the CDR3 is TGCAGCGTTGATCCTTCGGGAACAGATACGCAGTATTTT. Translated: CSVDPSGTDTQYF. The chain carries TRBV29-1 and TRBJ2-3; D might be TRBD2 (5 bases). Trimming took off 3 bases at V and 3 bases at J, with 10 bases between the two ends. The CDR3 runs 13 residues. Germline-derived CDR1 and CDR2 are SQVTM and ANQGSEA.

J is TRBJ2-3 and V is TRBV3-1; 8 nucleotides line up with TRBD2. In germline, CDR1 is LGHDT, CDR2 YNNKEL (reference sequence). Trimming took 3 bases from V and 8 from J; bases not matched to a gene: 7. The CDR3 contains 14 residues. The CDR3 DNA is TGTGCCAGCAGCCATCAGGGACTAGTTGGTACGCAGTATTTT. It translates to CASSHQGLVGTQYF.

V usage is TRBV4-1 and J usage is TRBJ2-7; TRBD1 matches 10 bases. There are 14 residues in the CDR3. Trimming cost V 4 bases and J 3 bases; bases outside gene matches: 3. CDR1 is MGHRA, CDR2 YSYEKL, per germline. Here the CDR3 reads CASSPDRGHYEQYF. The DNA for the CDR3 is TGCGCCAGCAGCCCCGACAGGGGGCACTACGAGCAGTACTTC.

In its sample, this clonotype was seen many times. V is TRBV12-3 or TRBV12-4 and J is TRBJ2-2; no firm D call. The ends were cut back, 6 bases at V and 5 bases at J, with 7 bases in the middle. This CDR3 spans 12 amino acids. The CDR3 DNA sequence: TGTGCCAGCAGCCTCCCTACCGGGGAGCTGTTTTTT. It codes for CASSLPTGELFF.

This clonotype has a handful of counts. The chain combines TRBV27 with TRBJ1-2; D ambiguous. Germline CDR1 is MNHEY and CDR2 is SMNVEV (reference sequence). V was clipped by 2 bases and J by 14 bases, with 21 bases between them. The CDR3 is made up of 14 amino acids. CDR3 DNA: TGTGCCAGCAGTTTAAGAGACGGAGCTCTATGCGGTACCTTC. It translates to CASSLRDGALCGTF.